The 22 T cell receptor beta chains below all came from one sample that was sequenced in a study of cytomegalovirus exposure and HLA in healthy donors (dated by TCRdb to about 2017). Library method: the immunoSEQ multiplex PCR assay. A mixture of 60 forward primers for TCR Vbeta segments and 13 reverse primers for TCR Jbeta segments was used in the multiplex PCR. TCRdb stores this immuneACCESS table with in-frame sequences only. Part of the clones is absent; in the studies checked, under half of the shortfall reflects unresolved V genes, and no reason is known for the rest. The sample table lists fewer than 200,000 clones, about 63% of them with a count of one. The biggest ten clones account for around 3% of the sample. Specimen: PBMCs. The receptor set was obtained from a woman in her 40s in good health and CMV-seropositive.

V and J are TRBV15 and TRBJ1-4, with D possibly TRBD1 on 6 matching bases. The V and J ends lost 2 bases and 6 bases respectively, with 10 bases between them. Per germline, CDR1 LNHNV and CDR2 YYDKDF (reference sequence). The CDR3 covers 14 residues. CDR3 loop: CATSRRTDDEKLFF. The CDR3 DNA reads as TGTGCCACCAGCAGAAGGACAGACGATGAAAAACTGTTTTTT.

This clone was observed once. The CDR3 region is CARSFHRVPHGYTF. DNA of the CDR3: TGTGCCAGAAGCTTCCACAGGGTCCCACATGGCTACACCTTC. The chain has TRBV5-3 and TRBJ1-2; weak D call: TRBD1 (6 bases). TRBV5-3 is an open reading frame, and its role is uncertain. V lost 2 bases to trimming and J lost 6 bases, with 14 bases between them. This CDR3 contains 14 residues.

The V gene is TRBV19, the J gene TRBJ2-2; possible D gene TRBD1, 5 bases. The CDR3 runs 16 residues. With 4 bases removed from V and 3 bases from J, the gap between germline ends came to 15 bases. CDR1 is LNHDA and CDR2 is SQIVND in the germline V gene (reference sequence). The CDR3 DNA is TGTGCCAGTAGTAATCAGGGTCAAAGCGACACCGGGGAGCTGTTTTTT. Translation gives CASSNQGQSDTGELFF.

As concerns this clone: The junction shows a germline mismatch at one end, possibly a read error. The chain employs TRBV27 and TRBJ1-2, with 7 bases lining up with TRBD1. The germline gives CDR1 MNHEY, CDR2 SMNVEV (reference sequence). This CDR3 spans 14 amino acids. CDR3 sequence: CASRLQGENYGYPF. The DNA for the CDR3 is TGTGCCAGCAGGCTCCAGGGGGAGAACTATGGCTACCCCTTC.

The V and J genes are TRBV29-1 and TRBJ1-2; D is uncertain. Looked up from germline, CDR1 is SQVTM and CDR2 is ANQGSEA. This CDR3 spans 16 amino acids. Trimming removed 0 bases at V and 7 bases at J, with 21 bases between. The DNA for the CDR3 is TGCAGCGTTGAAGAAGAGGGATCCCAAGGGAAGCGTGGCTACACCTTC. Protein: CSVEEEGSQGKRGYTF.

This clone has a handful of counts. The chain links TRBV28 to TRBJ2-5, with 7 bases fitting TRBD2. The germline V gene has CDR1 MDHEN and CDR2 SYDVKM. V lost 8 bases to trimming and J lost 5 bases; unmatched junction nucleotides: 14. There are 15 residues in the CDR3. The CDR3 loop reads CASAPAREGWETQYF. As DNA, the CDR3 is TGTGCCAGCGCCCCCGCCAGGGAGGGATGGGAGACCCAGTACTTC.

The chain joins TRBV6-6 to TRBJ2-7; 10 bases align to TRBD2. The V and J ends lost 6 bases and 4 bases, in that order; junction bases with no gene match: 9. Germline assignment: CDR1 MNHNY and CDR2 SVGAGI (reference sequence). The length of the CDR3 is 15 residues. This chain's CDR3 is CASSTGTSERYEQYF. DNA for the CDR3: TGTGCCAGCAGCACCGGGACTAGCGAGAGGTACGAGCAGTACTTC.

This sequence joins TRBV7-2 and TRBJ2-7; 8 bases are shared with TRBD2. The junction had 10 bases not matched to a gene; V was cut back by 5 bases and J by 7 bases. Germline CDR1 and CDR2: SGHTA and FQGNSA. The CDR3 consists of 14 residues. In DNA form, the CDR3 reads TGTGCCAGCAGCCCGGGTAGCGGGATAGGGGAGCAGTACTTC. Its translation: CASSPGSGIGEQYF.

Regarding this clone: A read error may produce the germline difference seen at one junction end. The rearrangement links TRBV7-7 to TRBJ2-3; D is possibly TRBD2 (6 bases). The CDR3 covers 13 residues. Germline-derived CDR1 and CDR2 are SSHAT and FNYEAQ (reference sequence). The CDR3 DNA is TGTGCTAGCAGCTTAGCGGAGGGAAATACGCAGTATTTT. Translating it yields CASSLAEGNTQYF.

A few counts support this clone. The chain employs TRBV5-6 and TRBJ1-1; D call uncertain. The CDR3 is 14 residues long. Trimming shortened V by 0 bases and J by 0 bases, and 6 bases separated the two germline ends. Germline V CDR1 and CDR2: SGHDT, YYEEEE. The CDR3 DNA reads TGTGCCAGCAGCTTGGTCTCTATGAACACTGAAGCTTTCTTT. It encodes CASSLVSMNTEAFF. Drawing the rest from reference TRBV5-6 and TRBJ1-1, the complete variable domain is DAGVTQSPTHLIKTRGQQVTLRCSPKSGHDTVSWYQQALGQGPQFIFQYYEEEERQRGNFPDRFSGHQFPNYSSELNVNALLLGDSALYLCASSLVSMNTEAFFGQGTRLTVV.

The chain has TRBV6-5 and TRBJ1-5; 8 bases line up with TRBD1. V shed 5 bases, J shed 1 base, and the junction held 1 base outside the gene matches. The length of the CDR3 is 14 residues. CDR1 and CDR2 from the germline V gene are MNHEY and SVGAGI. CDR3 DNA sequence: TGTGCCAGCAGTCGACAGGGGAGCAATCAGCCCCAGCATTTT. It codes for CASSRQGSNQPQHF.

The CDR3 DNA sequence: TGTGCCAGTAGTATAGACCCCCAGAGCACAGATACGCAGTATTTT. Amino acids: CASSIDPQSTDTQYF. This sequence joins TRBV19 and TRBJ2-3; D is undetermined. Trimming removed 0 bases from V and 0 bases from J, with 7 bases in between. Germline V lookup: CDR1 LNHDA, CDR2 SQIVND (reference sequence). The CDR3 contains 15 residues.

The rearrangement uses TRBV5-3 and TRBJ1-1; a possible D gene is TRBD1 (5 bases). TRBV5-3 is an ORF for which the function is uncertain. V shed 0 bases and J shed 6 bases, with 9 bases lying between them. The CDR3 consists of 13 residues. The DNA for the CDR3 is TGTGCCAGAAGCTTGGTTCTGGGGCCTGAAGCTTTCTTT. Protein sequence: CARSLVLGPEAFF.

J is TRBJ1-3 and V is TRBV6-5; D gene ambiguous. V shed 6 bases and J shed 4 bases, with 16 bases lying between them. CDR1 and CDR2 (germline): MNHEY, SVGAGI. The CDR3 covers 15 residues. CDR3 bases: TGTGCCAGCAGCCTCCGTCGTGACTTCGGAAACACCATATATTTT. This encodes CASSLRRDFGNTIYF.

The CDR3 reads CAIRSGLSNTEAFF. CDR3 DNA: TGTGCCATCAGATCGGGACTCTCGAACACTGAAGCTTTCTTT. The genes are TRBV10-3 and TRBJ1-1; D is possibly TRBD1 (5 bases). The CDR3 extends over 14 amino acids. Trimming took off 6 bases at V and 1 base at J, with 12 bases between the two ends. Germline V lookup: CDR1 ENHRY, CDR2 SYGVKD.

This clone has only one observation. At one of its ends the junction is not consistent with the germline gene, which may arise from a read error. CDR3 DNA sequence: TGTGCCAGCAGCCAAGGGGTGGGGGACAGGGGGCCTGGGGCCAACGTCCTGCCTTTC. Translating gives CASSQGVGDRGPGANVLPF. The genes are TRBV4-2 and TRBJ2-6, with 12 bases that match TRBD1. The germline CDR1 and CDR2 sequences are LGHNA and YNFKEQ. The length of the CDR3 is 19 residues.

This sequence joins TRBV5-3 and TRBJ1-5; no firm D call. TRBV5-3 is sorted into the ORF group, with uncertain function. Trimming took 6 bases from V and 7 from J, leaving 5 bases between them. The CDR3 covers 10 residues. The CDR3 DNA follows: TGTGCCAGAATCCAACAGCCCCAGCATTTT. Translating gives CARIQQPQHF.

The chain couples TRBV27 to TRBJ1-5, with 10 bases matching TRBD1. The CDR3 length is 15 residues. The junction had 6 bases not matched to a gene; V was cut back by 7 bases and J by 3 bases. The germline V gene has CDR1 MNHEY and CDR2 SMNVEV (reference sequence). The CDR3 nucleotides read TGTGCCAGCAAATCGGGACAGGGGTACAATCAGCCCCAGCATTTT. It encodes CASKSGQGYNQPQHF.

This clone was observed a handful of times. V gene TRBV6-1 combines with J gene TRBJ2-1, with D tentatively TRBD2 (7 bases). The CDR3 is made up of 15 amino acids. Germline V gene data show CDR1 as MNHNS and CDR2 as SASEGT. Trimming shortened V by 4 bases and J by 0 bases, and 10 bases separated the two germline ends. The CDR3 spells CASSVRGASYNEQFF. DNA of the CDR3: TGTGCCAGCAGTGTTCGGGGGGCCTCCTACAATGAGCAGTTCTTC.

The chain carries TRBV9 and TRBJ1-5, with D uncertain. Germline CDR1 reads SGDLS; CDR2 reads YYNGEE. The CDR3 contains 14 residues. V was trimmed by 0 bases and J by 1 base, leaving 5 bases between them. This CDR3 reads CASSVAGSNQPQHF. The CDR3 coding sequence is TGTGCCAGCAGCGTAGCTGGCAGCAATCAGCCCCAGCATTTT.

V usage is TRBV7-2 and J usage is TRBJ1-1, with 11 bases fitting TRBD1. The CDR3 spans 16 residues. V lost 0 bases to trimming and J lost 8 bases; unmatched junction nucleotides: 8. CDR1 SGHTA and CDR2 FQGNSA come from the germline V gene. This CDR3 is CASSLARTGGAGEAFF. CDR3 nucleotide sequence: TGTGCCAGCAGCTTAGCCCGGACAGGGGGCGCGGGGGAAGCTTTCTTT.

The genes are TRBV28 and TRBJ2-1; TRBD2 agrees at 11 bases. The trim removed 4 bases at V and 6 bases at J, leaving 8 bases unmatched. This CDR3 has 16 amino acids. CDR1 and CDR2 (germline): MDHEN, SYDVKM. For the CDR3, the DNA is TGTGCCAGCAGTTCAGGGGGACTAGCGGAGCTCAATGAGCAGTTCTTC. Translating gives CASSSGGLAELNEQFF.